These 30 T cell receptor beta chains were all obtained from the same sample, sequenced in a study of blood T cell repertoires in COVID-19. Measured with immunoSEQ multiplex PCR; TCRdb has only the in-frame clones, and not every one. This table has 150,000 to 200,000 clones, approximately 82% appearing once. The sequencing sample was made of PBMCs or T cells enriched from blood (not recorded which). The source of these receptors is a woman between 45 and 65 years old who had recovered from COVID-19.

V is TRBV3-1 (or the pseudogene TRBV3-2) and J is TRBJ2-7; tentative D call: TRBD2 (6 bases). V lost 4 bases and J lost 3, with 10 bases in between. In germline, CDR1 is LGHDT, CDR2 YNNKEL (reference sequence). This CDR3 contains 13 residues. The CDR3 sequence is CASSPGGGYEQYF. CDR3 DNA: TGTGCCAGCAGCCCCGGGGGAGGCTACGAGCAGTACTTC.

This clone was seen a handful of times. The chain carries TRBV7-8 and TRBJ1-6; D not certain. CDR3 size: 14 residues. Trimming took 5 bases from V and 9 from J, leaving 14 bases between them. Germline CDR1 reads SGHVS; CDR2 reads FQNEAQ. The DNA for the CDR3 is TGTGCCAGCAGCGCACGGGAGAGAGGTTCACCCCTCCACTTT. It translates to CASSARERGSPLHF.

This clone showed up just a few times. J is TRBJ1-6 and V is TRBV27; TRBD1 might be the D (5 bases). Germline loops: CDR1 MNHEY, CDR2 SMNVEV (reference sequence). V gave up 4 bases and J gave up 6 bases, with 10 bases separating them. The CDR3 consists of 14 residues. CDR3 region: CASSSGLINSPLHF. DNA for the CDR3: TGTGCCAGCAGTTCAGGGCTGATTAATTCACCCCTCCACTTT.

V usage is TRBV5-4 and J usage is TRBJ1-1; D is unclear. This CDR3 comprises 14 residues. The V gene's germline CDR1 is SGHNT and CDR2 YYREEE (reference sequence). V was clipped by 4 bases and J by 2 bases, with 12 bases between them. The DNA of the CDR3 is TGTGCCAGCAGCCCGACACCCTTCAACACTGAAGCTTTCTTT. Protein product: CASSPTPFNTEAFF. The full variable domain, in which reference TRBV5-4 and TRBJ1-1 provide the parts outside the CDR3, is ETGVTQSPTHLIKTRGQQVTLRCSSQSGHNTVSWYQQALGQGPQFIFQYYREEENGRGNFPPRFSGLQFPNYSSELNVNALELDDSALYLCASSPTPFNTEAFFGQGTRLTVV.

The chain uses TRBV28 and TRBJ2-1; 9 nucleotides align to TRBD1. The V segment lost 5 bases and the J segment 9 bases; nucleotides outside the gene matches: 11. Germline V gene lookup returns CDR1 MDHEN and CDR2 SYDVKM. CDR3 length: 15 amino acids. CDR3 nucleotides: TGTGCCAGCAGTGTGGGACAGGGTGCCACAAGTGAGCAGTTCTTC. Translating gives CASSVGQGATSEQFF.

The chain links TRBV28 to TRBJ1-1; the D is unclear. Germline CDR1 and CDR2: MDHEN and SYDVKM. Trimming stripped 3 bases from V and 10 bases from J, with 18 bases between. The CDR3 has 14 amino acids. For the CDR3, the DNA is TGTGCCAGCAGTTTTCAGTCCTTCACAGCCTTAGCTTTCTTT. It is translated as CASSFQSFTALAFF.

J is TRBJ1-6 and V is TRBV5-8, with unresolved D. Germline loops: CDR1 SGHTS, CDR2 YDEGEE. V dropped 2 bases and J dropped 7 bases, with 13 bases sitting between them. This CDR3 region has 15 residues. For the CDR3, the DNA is TGTGCCAGCAGCTTCTTTTTCGGAGGAAATTCACCCCTCCACTTT. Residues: CASSFFFGGNSPLHF.

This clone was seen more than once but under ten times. In DNA form, the CDR3 reads TGTGCCAGCAGTCTCACGAATTGGGGGCTCGATGGCTACACCTTC. Translation gives CASSLTNWGLDGYTF. The chain carries TRBV28 and TRBJ1-2; D possibly corresponds to TRBD1 (6 bases). CDR3 length: 15 residues. Trimming took off 5 bases at V and 6 bases at J, with 19 bases between the two ends. Per germline, CDR1 MDHEN and CDR2 SYDVKM.

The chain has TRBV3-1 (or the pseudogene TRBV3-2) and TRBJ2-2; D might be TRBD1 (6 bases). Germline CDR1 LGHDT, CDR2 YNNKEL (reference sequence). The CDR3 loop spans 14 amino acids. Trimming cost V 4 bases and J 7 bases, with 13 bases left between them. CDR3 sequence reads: CASSLRQAGGELFF. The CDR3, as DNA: TGTGCCAGCAGCCTCCGACAGGCGGGCGGGGAGCTGTTTTTT.

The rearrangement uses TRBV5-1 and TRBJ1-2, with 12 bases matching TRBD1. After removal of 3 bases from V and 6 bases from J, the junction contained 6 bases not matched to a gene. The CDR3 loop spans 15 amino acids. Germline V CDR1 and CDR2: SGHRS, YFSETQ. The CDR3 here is CASSWDRGLVDGYTF. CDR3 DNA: TGCGCCAGCAGCTGGGACAGGGGGCTGGTGGATGGCTACACCTTC.

The CDR3 sequence is CASAREPSNQPQHF. Here the CDR3 DNA reads TGTGCCAGCGCACGGGAACCTAGCAATCAGCCCCAGCATTTT. V and J are TRBV2 and TRBJ1-5; D is uncertain. The CDR3 consists of 14 residues. Trimming removed 8 bases from V and 0 bases from J, with 11 bases in between. Germline V lookup: CDR1 SNHLY, CDR2 FYNNEI.

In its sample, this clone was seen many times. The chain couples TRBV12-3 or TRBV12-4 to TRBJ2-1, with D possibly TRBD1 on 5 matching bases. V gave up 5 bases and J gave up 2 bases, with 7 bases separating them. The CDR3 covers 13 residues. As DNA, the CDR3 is TGTGCCAGCAGTACAGGAGCCTACAATGAGCAGTTCTTC. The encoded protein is CASSTGAYNEQFF.

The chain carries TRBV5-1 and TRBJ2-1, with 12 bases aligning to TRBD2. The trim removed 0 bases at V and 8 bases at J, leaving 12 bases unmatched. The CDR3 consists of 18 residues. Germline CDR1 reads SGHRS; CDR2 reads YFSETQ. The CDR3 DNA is TGCGCCAGCAGCTTGGCCCTCGGCGGACTAGCGGGAAGGGATGAGCAGTTCTTC. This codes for CASSLALGGLAGRDEQFF.

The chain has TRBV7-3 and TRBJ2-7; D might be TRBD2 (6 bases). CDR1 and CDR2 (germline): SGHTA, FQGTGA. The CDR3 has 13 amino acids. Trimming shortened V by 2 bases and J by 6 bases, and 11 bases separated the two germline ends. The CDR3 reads CASSLGRGSEQYF. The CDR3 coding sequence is TGTGCCAGCAGCTTAGGGCGGGGCTCCGAGCAGTACTTC.

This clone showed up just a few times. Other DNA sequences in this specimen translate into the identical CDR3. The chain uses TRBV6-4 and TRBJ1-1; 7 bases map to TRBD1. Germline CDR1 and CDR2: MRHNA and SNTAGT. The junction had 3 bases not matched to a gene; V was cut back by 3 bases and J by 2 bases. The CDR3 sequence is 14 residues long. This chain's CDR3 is CASSETGRNTEAFF. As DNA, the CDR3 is TGTGCCAGCAGTGAGACAGGGCGAAACACTGAAGCTTTCTTT.

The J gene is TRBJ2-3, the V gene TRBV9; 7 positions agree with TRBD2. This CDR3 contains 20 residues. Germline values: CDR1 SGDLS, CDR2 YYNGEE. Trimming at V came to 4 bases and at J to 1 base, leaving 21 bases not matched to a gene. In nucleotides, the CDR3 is TGTGCCAGCAGCATTCCCACCACGCCCCGGGAGGCGGAGGGCACAGATACGCAGTATTTT. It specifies CASSIPTTPREAEGTDTQYF.

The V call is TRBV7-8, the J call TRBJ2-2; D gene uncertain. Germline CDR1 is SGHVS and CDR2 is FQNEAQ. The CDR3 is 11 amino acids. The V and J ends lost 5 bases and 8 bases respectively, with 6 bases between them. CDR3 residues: CASSRLGELFF. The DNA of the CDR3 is TGTGCCAGCAGCCGCCTGGGGGAGCTGTTTTTT. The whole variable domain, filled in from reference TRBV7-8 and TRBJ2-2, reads GAGVSQSPRYKVAKRGQDVALRCDPISGHVSLFWYQQALGQGPEFLTYFQNEAQLDKSGLPSDRFFAERPEGSVSTLKIQRTQQEDSAVYLCASSRLGELFFGEGSRLTVL.

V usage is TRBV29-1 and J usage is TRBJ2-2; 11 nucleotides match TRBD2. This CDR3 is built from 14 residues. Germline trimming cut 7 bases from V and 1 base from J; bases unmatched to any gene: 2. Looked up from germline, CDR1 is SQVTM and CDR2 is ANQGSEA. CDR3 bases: TGCAGCGCTGGACTAGCGGGGAACACCGGGGAGCTGTTTTTT. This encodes CSAGLAGNTGELFF.

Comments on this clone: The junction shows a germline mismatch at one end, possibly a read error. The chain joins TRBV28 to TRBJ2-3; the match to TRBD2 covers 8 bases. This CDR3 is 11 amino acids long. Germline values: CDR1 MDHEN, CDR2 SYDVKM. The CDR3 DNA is TGTGCCAGCAGAGCTCTAGCGGGTACCGAATTT. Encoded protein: CASRALAGTEF.

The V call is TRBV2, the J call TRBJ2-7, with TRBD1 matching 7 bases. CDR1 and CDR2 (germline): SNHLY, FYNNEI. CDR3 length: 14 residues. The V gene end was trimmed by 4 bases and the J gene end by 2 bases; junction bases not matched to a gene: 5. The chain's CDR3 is CASSARGHTYEQYF. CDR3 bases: TGTGCCAGCAGTGCTAGGGGGCACACCTACGAGCAGTACTTC.

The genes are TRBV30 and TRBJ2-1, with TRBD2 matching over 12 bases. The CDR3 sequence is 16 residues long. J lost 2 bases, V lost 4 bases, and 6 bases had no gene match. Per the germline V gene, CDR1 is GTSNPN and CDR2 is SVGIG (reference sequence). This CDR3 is CAWTRTSGIPYNEQFF. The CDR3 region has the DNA TGTGCCTGGACCAGGACTAGCGGGATCCCCTACAATGAGCAGTTCTTC.

In DNA form, the CDR3 reads TGTGCCAGCAGCCTACAGGAGAGCTCCTACAATGAGCAGTTCTTC. Residues: CASSLQESSYNEQFF. The chain carries TRBV21-1 and TRBJ2-1; TRBD1, the D gene given by the table, was not confirmed from the DNA. TRBV21-1 is termed a pseudogene. The CDR3 totals 15 residues.

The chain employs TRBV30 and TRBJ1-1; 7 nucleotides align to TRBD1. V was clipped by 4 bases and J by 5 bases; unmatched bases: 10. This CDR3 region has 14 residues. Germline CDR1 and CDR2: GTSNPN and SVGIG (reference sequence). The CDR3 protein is CAWTLQGDRTEAFF. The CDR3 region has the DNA TGTGCCTGGACTCTGCAGGGGGATCGTACTGAAGCTTTCTTT.

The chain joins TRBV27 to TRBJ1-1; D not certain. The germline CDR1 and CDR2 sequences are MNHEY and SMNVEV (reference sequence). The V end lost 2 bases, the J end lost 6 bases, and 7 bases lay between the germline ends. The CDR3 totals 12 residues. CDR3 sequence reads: CASSLNRAEAFF. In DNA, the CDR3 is TGTGCCAGCAGTTTAAACAGAGCTGAAGCTTTCTTT.

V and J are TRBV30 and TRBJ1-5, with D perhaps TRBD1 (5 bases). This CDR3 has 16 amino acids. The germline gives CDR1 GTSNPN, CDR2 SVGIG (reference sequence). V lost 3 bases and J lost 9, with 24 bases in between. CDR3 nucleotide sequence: TGTGCCTGGAGCAGCAGGGTATCTAACGTCCGAGGGCCCCAGCATTTT. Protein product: CAWSSRVSNVRGPQHF.

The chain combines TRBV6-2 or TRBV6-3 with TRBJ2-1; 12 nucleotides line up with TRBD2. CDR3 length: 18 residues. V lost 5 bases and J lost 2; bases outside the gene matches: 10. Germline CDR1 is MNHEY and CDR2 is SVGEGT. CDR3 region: CASSNPTSGSRTYNEQFF. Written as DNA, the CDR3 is TGTGCCAGCAGTAACCCGACTAGCGGGAGTAGAACCTACAATGAGCAGTTCTTC.

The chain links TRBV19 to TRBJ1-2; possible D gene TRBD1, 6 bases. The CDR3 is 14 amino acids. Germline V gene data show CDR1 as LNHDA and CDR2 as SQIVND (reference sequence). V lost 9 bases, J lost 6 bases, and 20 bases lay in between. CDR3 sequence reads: CASQRLGAYHGYTF. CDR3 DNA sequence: TGTGCCAGCCAACGCCTGGGGGCCTACCATGGCTACACCTTC.

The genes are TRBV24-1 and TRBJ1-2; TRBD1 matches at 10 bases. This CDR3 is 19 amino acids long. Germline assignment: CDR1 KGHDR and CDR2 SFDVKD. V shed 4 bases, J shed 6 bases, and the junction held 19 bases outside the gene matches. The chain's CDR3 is CATSEFGGTPGQGWNGYTF. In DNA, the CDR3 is TGTGCCACCAGTGAGTTTGGGGGGACCCCGGGACAGGGGTGGAATGGCTACACCTTC.

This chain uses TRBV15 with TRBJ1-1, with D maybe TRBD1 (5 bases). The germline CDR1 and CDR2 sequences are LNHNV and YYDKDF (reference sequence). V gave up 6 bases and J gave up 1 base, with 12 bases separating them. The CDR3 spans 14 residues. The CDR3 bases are TGTGCCACCAGTCCTCACACAGGGAACACTGAAGCTTTCTTT. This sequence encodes CATSPHTGNTEAFF.

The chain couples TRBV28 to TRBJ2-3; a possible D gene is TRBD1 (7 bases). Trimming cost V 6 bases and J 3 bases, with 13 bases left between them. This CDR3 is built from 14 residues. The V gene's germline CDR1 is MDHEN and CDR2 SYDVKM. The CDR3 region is CASSPGGLTDTQYF. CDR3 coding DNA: TGTGCCAGCAGCCCAGGGGGGTTGACAGATACGCAGTATTTT.